Sequencing of this T cell receptor (beta chain) was carried out in a study of T cells after yellow fever vaccination. Study-level findings and limits: Highly abundant clonotypes carried over from the bulk population could end up in FACS-sorted repertoires as contaminants.

This CDR3 spans 16 amino acids. The germline gives CDR1 MNHNY, CDR2 SVGAGI (reference sequence). Trimming took off 6 bases at V and 2 bases at J, with 18 bases between the two ends. Concerning this clonotype itself: Its antigen is not known.

TCRdb re-analysed the 5' RACE reads in MiXCR, keeping a single row per CDR3 protein. In the table there are around 330,000 distinct CDR3 sequences, roughly 3.5% of which are singletons. Specimen: PBMCs, collected on the day of the yellow fever booster vaccination. The TCR comes from a man younger than 30 who received the YFV17D yellow fever vaccine. The rearrangement uses TRBV6-6 and TRBJ2-3; a possible D gene is TRBD2 (6 bases). The CDR3 DNA is TGTGCCAGCAGCGCCGATCTCGGGGGACTCACAGATACGCAGTATTTT. As protein: CASSADLGGLTDTQYF.